This T cell receptor (beta chain) is from a study of blood T cell repertoires in COVID-19 (dated by TCRdb to about 2020). Study-wide context: Samples covering the acute and convalescent phases of COVID-19 were provided by collaborators in the United States, Italy and Spain. A de-identified subject ID, COVID-19 status, age in years and sex were almost always included in the sample metadata. Subjects who had been exposed to COVID-19, were actively infected with it, or had recovered from it provided the deeply sampled blood TCRbeta repertoires that made up the dataset. Where HLA class I and class II types were available, the types were taken from metadata supplied by the sample provider, not from assay-based typing. The repertoires were released in a freely available public database intended as a resource for research on the immune response to SARS-CoV-2. Samples were obtained from the ongoing ImmuneRACE study (first 160 participants) and from some 1,300 subjects provided by 6 global collaborators. The material from the prospective study consisted of cDNA or gDNA derived from T cells, B-cell-depleted T cells, or PBMCs. Overall results and qualifications from the work: How much clinical and demographic metadata was included differed by source and by participant, and the metadata was provided uncurated.

The immunoSEQ Assay, a bias-controlled multiplex PCR, was used to amplify TCRbeta CDR3 regions from genomic DNA. The original pipeline was this. Nucleated cell counts per sample were estimated from amplification of reference gene primers within the assay. To quantify the absolute abundance of each unique TCRbeta CDR3 rearrangement, sequence reads were collapsed and filtered. For each sample, productive Simpson clonality was calculated as the square root of Simpson's diversity index across productive rearrangements. The clones in this table, taken by TCRdb from immuneACCESS, are in-frame only. Not every clone is retained; where verified, under half of the shortfall comes from an unresolved V gene, and the cause of the rest is unknown. The V and J calls and the clone size are those of that table, but D and trimming were determined from the DNA. In this sample the table shows just over 250,000 clones, around 87% of which occur a single time. The ten largest clones capture approximately 2.2% of the sample.

Whole blood was collected in K2EDTA tubes by collaborating institutions according to the institutions' own protocols. For TCRbeta analysis, collaborators shipped samples as frozen whole blood, isolated PBMCs, or DNA extracted from either of those sample types. Remarks on this clone: The target of this receptor is not known. No much larger clonotype is one base removed from it; base qualities were not supplied.

The germline V gene (reference sequence) gives CDR1 as SEHNR and CDR2 as FQNEAQ. The V end gives up 8 bases and the J end 5 bases, leaving 19 bases in the junction not matched to a gene. From the cysteine up to the phenylalanine, the CDR3 has a length of 18 residues. Of the read, only the CDR3 DNA is kept; its 54 bases are in frame from base 1. This clonotype was obtained from a woman aged 50 to 60 with acute or convalescent COVID-19. Recombination linked TRBV7-9 to TRBJ2-5; TRBD1 agrees with 11 junctional bases. The sample was peripheral blood. The CDR3 is CASFLWTGGARGGETQYF. The DNA sequence reads TGTGCCAGCTTTCTCTGGACAGGGGGCGCGAGAGGGGGTGAGACCCAGTACTTC.